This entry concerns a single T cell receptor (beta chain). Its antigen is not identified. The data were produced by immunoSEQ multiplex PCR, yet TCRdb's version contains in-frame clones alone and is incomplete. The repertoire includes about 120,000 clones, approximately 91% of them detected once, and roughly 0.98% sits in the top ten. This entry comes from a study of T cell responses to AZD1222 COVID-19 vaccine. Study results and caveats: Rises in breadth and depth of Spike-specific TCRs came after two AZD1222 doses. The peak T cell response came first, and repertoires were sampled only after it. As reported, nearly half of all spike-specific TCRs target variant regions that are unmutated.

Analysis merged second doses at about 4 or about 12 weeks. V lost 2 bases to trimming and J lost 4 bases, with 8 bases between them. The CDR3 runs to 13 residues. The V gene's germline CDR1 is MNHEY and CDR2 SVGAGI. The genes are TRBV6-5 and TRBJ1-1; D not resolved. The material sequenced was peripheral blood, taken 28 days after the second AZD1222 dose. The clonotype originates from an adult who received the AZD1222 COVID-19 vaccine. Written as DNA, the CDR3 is TGTGCCAGCAGTTACAAGAAGAGCACTGAAGCTTTCTTT. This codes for CASSYKKSTEAFF.